A selection of T cell receptor beta chains follows, all from one sample in a study of blood T cell repertoires in COVID-19. Here immunoSEQ multiplex PCR was the method, and the copy in TCRdb shows in-frame clones only, minus some. The sample comprises roughly 16,000 clones, 85% to 90% of which are singletons, and 2.7% rests with the top ten. Material: peripheral blood. These receptor sequences come from a human donor in a cohort sampled during active COVID-19. CDR3s leave out the opening cysteine and the closing phenylalanine or tryptophan. A D gene is named only where the DNA matches it firmly.

>.|TRBV3-1/TRBV3-2
ASSPAGSYEQY
>TRBD2|TRBV5-6
ASSLVMKRGGTDTQY
>TRBD2|TRBV5-5
ASSTLLAGADTQY
>.|TRBV15
ATSRAPGSNYNEQF
>.|TRBV6-5
ATIQDSLRDGYT
>.|TRBV10-3
AISESEGSSVAKAF
>TRBD1|TRBV4-1
ASSQDWDSHSALH
>.|TRBV7-9
ASSWPGVQETQY
>TRBD1|TRBV27
ASADRSHNQPQH
>TRBD2|TRBV7-3
ASSLTGGAGGYEQY
>.|TRBV27
ASRTSTDTQY
>.|TRBV2
ASRTRAWGAVPKNIQY
>TRBD2|TRBV30
AWNFGLAYNEQF
>.|TRBV27
ASSPFGQSYEQY
>.|TRBV2
ASSGAYEQY
>TRBD1|TRBV5-5
ASSLQGWVSNQPQH
>TRBD2|TRBV14
ASSQGLAVYNEQF
>TRBD2|TRBV7-2
ASRGLAGYNEQF
>.|TRBV7-8
ASSYLNTEAF
>TRBD2|TRBV2
ASSALAGVGEQF
>TRBD1|TRBV28
ASGPGQGKGYT
>TRBD1|TRBV7-3
ASSPGTGGYNIQY
>TRBD1|TRBV7-9
ASSLAEAGGGYGYT
>TRBD1|TRBV16
ASSQDRGLGEQY
>TRBD1|TRBV19
ASSPRDRGTEKLF
>.|TRBV6-2/TRBV6-3
ASSYSSDKISYEQY
>TRBD1|TRBV5-4
ASSSDRETQY
>TRBD1|TRBV4-1
ASSQRFRGTGPFQETQY
>.|TRBV5-5
ASSDWRGKTDTQY
>TRBD1|TRBV19
ASRDRKNEKLF
>TRBD1|TRBV2
ASGSGGAVLTEAF
>TRBD1|TRBV6-2/TRBV6-3
ASSFRTGGDEQY
>.|TRBV24-1
ATSMGAEAF
>.|TRBV5-1
ASSLVRGANEKLF
>.|TRBV11-2
ASSPRISGNTIY
>.|TRBV4-1
ASSQDRNGGNSPLH
>.|TRBV9
ASSSRGGEQF
>TRBD1|TRBV4-2
ASSRSAGGDIRGYT
>.|TRBV2
ASSEARATEAF
>TRBD1|TRBV19
ASSILRTGGTKYYGYT
>.|TRBV9
ASSSRVREETQY
>.|TRBV5-1
ASSLEVAPGPDTQY
>.|TRBV27
ASSLASGHDEQF
>.|TRBV7-6
ASSLAMAGWAQY